This TCR beta chain is from a study of blood T cell repertoires in COVID-19. In the authors' methods: Estimation of nucleated cell counts relied on the amplification of reference gene primers. The repertoire was sequenced with immunoSEQ multiplex PCR; TCRdb's copy has only in-frame clones and lacks some. Clone size and the V and J calls come from that table; the DNA yielded D and trimming. The profile covers 120,000 to 150,000 clones, with almost 80% appearing a single time and about 9% taken by the ten largest. J was trimmed by 5 bases and V by 0 bases; bases with no gene match: 21. Germline CDR1 is MNHEY and CDR2 is SMNVEV (reference sequence). The CDR3 is 21 amino acids.

Sequences were obtained from peripheral blood. The V gene is TRBV27, the J gene TRBJ2-5; 10 bases fit TRBD2. This sequence originates from a man aged 50-60 years with active or convalescent COVID-19. CDR3 region: CASSLSPPSGRLGILTETQYF. CDR3 nucleotide sequence: TGTGCCAGCAGTTTATCGCCCCCTAGCGGGAGACTCGGAATTCTCACGGAGACCCAGTACTTC.